Below, 2 T cell receptor beta chains from the same sample are listed, as sequenced in a study of cytomegalovirus exposure and HLA in healthy donors. Vbeta (60) and Jbeta (13) primers were used in the PCR. Profiling relied on immunoSEQ multiplex PCR, and the TCRdb table lists in-frame clones only, not all of them. This table holds more than 85,000 clones, about four fifths found once. Sample: PBMCs. These receptors came from a man in his thirties or forties in good health and CMV-seronegative.

This chain links TRBV5-4 with TRBJ1-5; 10 nucleotides line up with TRBD1. The CDR3 sequence is 15 residues long. Germline assignment: CDR1 SGHNT and CDR2 YYREEE (reference sequence). The junction had 4 bases not matched to a gene; V was cut back by 3 bases and J by 4 bases. CDR3 bases: TGTGCCAGCAGCTCCGGGACAGGGGTAAATCAGCCCCAGCATTTT. This translates into CASSSGTGVNQPQHF. The full variable domain, completed using reference TRBV5-4 and TRBJ1-5, is ETGVTQSPTHLIKTRGQQVTLRCSSQSGHNTVSWYQQALGQGPQFIFQYYREEENGRGNFPPRFSGLQFPNYSSELNVNALELDDSALYLCASSSGTGVNQPQHFGDGTRLSIL.

The V gene is TRBV28, the J gene TRBJ1-1, with 8 positions matching TRBD1. The CDR3 consists of 15 residues. The trim removed 4 bases at V and 1 base at J, leaving 5 bases unmatched. Germline V gene lookup returns CDR1 MDHEN and CDR2 SYDVKM. This CDR3 is CASSSAGTGNTEAFF. DNA of the CDR3: TGTGCCAGCAGTTCCGCCGGGACAGGGAACACTGAAGCTTTCTTT.